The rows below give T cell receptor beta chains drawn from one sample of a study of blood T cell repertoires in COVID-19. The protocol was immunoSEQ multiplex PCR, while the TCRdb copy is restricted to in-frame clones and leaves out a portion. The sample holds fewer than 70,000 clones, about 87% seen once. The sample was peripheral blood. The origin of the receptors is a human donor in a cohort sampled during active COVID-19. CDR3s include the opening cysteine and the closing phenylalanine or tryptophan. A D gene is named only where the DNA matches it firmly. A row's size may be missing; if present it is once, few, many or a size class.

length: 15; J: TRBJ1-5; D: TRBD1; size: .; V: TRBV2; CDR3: CASRGDRVSNQPQHF; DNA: TGTGCCAGCAGGGGGGACAGGGTGAGCAATCAGCCCCAGCATTTT
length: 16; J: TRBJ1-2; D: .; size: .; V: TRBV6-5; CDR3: CASSYVGGAANYGYTF; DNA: TGTGCCAGCAGTTACGTTGGGGGGGCTGCTAACTATGGCTACACCTTC
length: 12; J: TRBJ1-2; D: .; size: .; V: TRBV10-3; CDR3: CAISDRGDGYTF; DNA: TGTGCCATCAGTGACAGGGGAGACGGCTACACCTTC
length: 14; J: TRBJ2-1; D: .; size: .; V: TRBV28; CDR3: CASRVSGSHNEQFF; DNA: TGTGCCAGCAGGGTTTCCGGGTCCCACAATGAGCAGTTCTTC
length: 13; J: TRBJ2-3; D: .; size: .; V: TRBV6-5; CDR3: CASSWTATDTQYF; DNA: TGTGCCAGCAGTTGGACAGCGACAGATACGCAGTATTTT
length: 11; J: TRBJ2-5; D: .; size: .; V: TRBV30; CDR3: CAWSPGETQYF; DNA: TGTGCCTGGAGTCCCGGGGAGACCCAGTACTTC
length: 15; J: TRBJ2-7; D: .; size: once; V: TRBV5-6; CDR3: CASSPGAVRLREQYF; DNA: TGTGCCAGCAGCCCGGGAGCGGTCCGCTTAAGGGAGCAGTACTTC
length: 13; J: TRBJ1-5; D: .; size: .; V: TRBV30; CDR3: CAWSGQDDQPQHF; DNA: TGTGCCTGGAGTGGACAAGACGATCAGCCCCAGCATTTT
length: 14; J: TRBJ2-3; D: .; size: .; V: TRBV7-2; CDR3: CASSLGQVPDTQYF; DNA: TGTGCCAGCAGCTTAGGACAGGTCCCAGATACGCAGTATTTT
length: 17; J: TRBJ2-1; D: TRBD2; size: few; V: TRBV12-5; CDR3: CASGLVSLAASYNEQFF; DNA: TGTGCTAGTGGTTTGGTCAGCCTAGCGGCTTCCTACAATGAGCAGTTCTTC
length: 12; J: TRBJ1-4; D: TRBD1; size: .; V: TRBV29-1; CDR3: CSVGDRGEKLFF; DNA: TGCAGCGTAGGCGACAGGGGCGAAAAACTGTTTTTT
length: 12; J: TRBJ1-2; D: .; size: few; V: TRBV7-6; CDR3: CASSSQGYGYTF; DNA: TGTGCCAGCAGCTCACAGGGTTATGGCTACACCTTC
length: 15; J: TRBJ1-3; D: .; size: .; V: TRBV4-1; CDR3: CASSQPRVAGNTIYF; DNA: TGCGCCAGCAGCCAACCGCGGGTGGCTGGAAACACCATATATTTT
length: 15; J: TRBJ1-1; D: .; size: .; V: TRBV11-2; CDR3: CASSLHFGVDTEAFF; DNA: TGTGCCAGCAGCTTACATTTCGGGGTAGACACTGAAGCTTTCTTT
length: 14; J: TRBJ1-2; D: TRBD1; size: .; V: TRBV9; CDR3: CASSVFDRADGYTF; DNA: TGTGCCAGCAGCGTCTTCGACAGGGCCGATGGCTACACCTTC
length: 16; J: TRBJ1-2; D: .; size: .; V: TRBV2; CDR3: CATRGGRALANYGYTF; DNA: TGTGCCACCAGGGGCGGCAGGGCCCTAGCTAACTATGGCTACACCTTC
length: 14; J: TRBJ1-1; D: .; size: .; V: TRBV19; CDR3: CASSLRGAVTEAFF; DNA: TGTGCCAGTAGCTTAAGGGGCGCCGTGACTGAAGCTTTCTTT
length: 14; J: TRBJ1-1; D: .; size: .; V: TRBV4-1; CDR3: CASSNRASGTEAFF; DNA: TGCGCCAGCAGCAACAGGGCGAGTGGCACTGAAGCTTTCTTT
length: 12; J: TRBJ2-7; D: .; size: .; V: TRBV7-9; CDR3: CASSDGSYEQYF; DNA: TGTGCCAGCAGCGACGGGAGCTACGAGCAGTACTTC
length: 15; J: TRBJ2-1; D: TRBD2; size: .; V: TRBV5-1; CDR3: CASSLASGSYNEQFF; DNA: TGCGCCAGCAGCTTGGCTAGCGGATCCTACAATGAGCAGTTCTTC
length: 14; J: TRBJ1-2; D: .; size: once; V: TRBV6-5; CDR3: CASSAGTPNYGYTF; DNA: TGTGCCAGCAGCGCCGGGACACCGAACTATGGCTACACCTTC
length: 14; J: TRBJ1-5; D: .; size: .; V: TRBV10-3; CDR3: CAISVRQDDQPQHF; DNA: TGTGCCATCAGTGTACGACAGGACGATCAGCCCCAGCATTTT
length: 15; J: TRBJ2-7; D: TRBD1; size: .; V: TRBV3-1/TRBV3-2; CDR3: CASSQGVEGAGEQYF; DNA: TGTGCCAGCAGCCAAGGGGTCGAGGGGGCGGGCGAGCAGTACTTC
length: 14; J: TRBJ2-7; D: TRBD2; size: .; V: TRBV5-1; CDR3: CASSVLAGGREQYF; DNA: TGCGCCAGCAGCGTATTAGCGGGAGGCCGCGAGCAGTACTTC
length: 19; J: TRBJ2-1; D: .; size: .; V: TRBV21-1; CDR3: CASSKGGSGGLHSTIKQFF; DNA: TGTGCCAGCAGCAAGGGAGGTAGCGGGGGCCTTCATTCTACAATTAAGCAGTTCTTC
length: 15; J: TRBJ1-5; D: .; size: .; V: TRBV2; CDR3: CASRDSGARGQPQHF; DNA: TGTGCCAGCAGAGACTCCGGGGCGCGGGGTCAGCCCCAGCATTTT
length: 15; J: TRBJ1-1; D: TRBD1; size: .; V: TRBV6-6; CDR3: CASSRGQGATTEAFF; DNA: TGTGCCAGCAGCCGCGGACAGGGGGCGACCACTGAAGCTTTCTTT
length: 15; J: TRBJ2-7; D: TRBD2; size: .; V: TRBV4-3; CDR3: CASSQDELAGREQYF; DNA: TGCGCCAGCAGCCAAGATGAGCTAGCGGGACGCGAGCAGTACTTC
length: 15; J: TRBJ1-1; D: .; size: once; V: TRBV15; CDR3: CATSIPQGLDTEAFF; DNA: TGTGCCACCAGCATACCGCAGGGATTGGACACTGAAGCTTTCTTT
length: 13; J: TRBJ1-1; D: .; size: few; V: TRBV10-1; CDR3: CASNSGTNTEAFF; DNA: TGCGCCAGCAATTCGGGTACGAACACTGAAGCTTTCTTT
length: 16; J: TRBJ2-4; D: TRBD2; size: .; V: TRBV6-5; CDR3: CASSYWGLAGKNIQYF; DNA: TGTGCCAGCAGTTACTGGGGACTAGCGGGCAAAAACATTCAGTACTTC
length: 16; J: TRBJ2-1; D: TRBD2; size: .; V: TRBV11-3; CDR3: CASSLAGGRAVNEQFF; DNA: TGTGCCAGCAGCTTAGCGGGCGGGAGGGCCGTAAATGAGCAGTTCTTC
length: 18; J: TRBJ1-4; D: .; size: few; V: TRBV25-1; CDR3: CASSESLEAGHSREKLFF; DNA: TGTGCCAGCAGTGAATCTCTCGAAGCGGGACATTCAAGGGAAAAACTGTTTTTT
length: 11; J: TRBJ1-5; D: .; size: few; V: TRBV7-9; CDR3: CASSLGQAQHF; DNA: TGTGCCAGCAGCTTAGGGCAGGCCCAGCATTTT
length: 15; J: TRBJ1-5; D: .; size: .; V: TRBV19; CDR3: CASSIDWRGNQPQHF; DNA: TGTGCCAGTAGTATAGATTGGAGGGGCAATCAGCCCCAGCATTTT
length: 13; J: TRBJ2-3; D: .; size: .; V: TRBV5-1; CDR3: CASGSSATDTQYF; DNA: TGCGCCAGCGGATCTAGCGCCACAGATACGCAGTATTTT
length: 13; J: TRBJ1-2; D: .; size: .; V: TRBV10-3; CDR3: CAISESGDYGYTF; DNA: TGTGCCATCAGTGAATCAGGTGACTATGGCTACACCTTC
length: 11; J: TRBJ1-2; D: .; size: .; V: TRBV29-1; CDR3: CSVEEFVLLFF; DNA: TGCAGCGTTGAAGAATTCGTCCTACTTTTTTTC
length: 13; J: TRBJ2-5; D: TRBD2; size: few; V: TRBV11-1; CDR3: CASSSGTTETQYF; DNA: TGTGCCAGCAGCTCTGGGACTACTGAGACCCAGTACTTC
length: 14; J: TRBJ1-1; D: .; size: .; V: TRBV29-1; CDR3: CSADYGGRNTEAFF; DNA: TGCAGCGCCGATTATGGGGGCCGGAACACTGAAGCTTTCTTT
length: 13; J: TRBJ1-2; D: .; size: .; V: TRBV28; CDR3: CASSLGQGPGYTF; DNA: TGTGCCAGCAGTTTGGGGCAGGGGCCTGGCTACACCTTC
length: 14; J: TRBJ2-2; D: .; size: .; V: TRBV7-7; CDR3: CASSLGSSRGELFF; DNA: TGTGCTAGCAGCTTAGGTAGCTCCCGCGGGGAGCTGTTTTTT
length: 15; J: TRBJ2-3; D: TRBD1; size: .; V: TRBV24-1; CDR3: CATSDKGQGADTQYF; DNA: TGTGCCACCAGTGATAAGGGACAGGGGGCAGATACGCAGTATTTT
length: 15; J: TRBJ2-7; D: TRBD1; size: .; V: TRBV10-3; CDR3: CAISELDRGRGEQYF; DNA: TGTGCCATCAGTGAGCTGGACAGGGGGCGCGGCGAGCAGTACTTC
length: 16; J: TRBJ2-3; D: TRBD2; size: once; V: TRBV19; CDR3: CASSIGLAGARDTQYF; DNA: TGTGCCAGTAGTATTGGACTAGCTGGCGCCCGGGATACGCAGTATTTT
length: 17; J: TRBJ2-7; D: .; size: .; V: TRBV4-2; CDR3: CASSQRFEIAAIRKQYF; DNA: TGTGCCAGCAGCCAACGATTTGAGATAGCGGCCATAAGGAAGCAGTACTTC
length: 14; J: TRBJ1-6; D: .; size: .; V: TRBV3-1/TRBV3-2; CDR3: CASSQSRYNSPLHF; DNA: TGTGCCAGCAGCCAATCCAGGTATAATTCACCCCTCCACTTT
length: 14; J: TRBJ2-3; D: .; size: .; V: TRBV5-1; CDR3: CASSGRSSTDTQYF; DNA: TGCGCCAGCAGTGGCAGGTCAAGTACAGATACGCAGTATTTT
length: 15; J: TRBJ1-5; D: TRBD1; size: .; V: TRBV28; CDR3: CASSTQGGGNQPQHF; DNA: TGTGCCAGCAGTACACAGGGGGGAGGCAATCAGCCCCAGCATTTT
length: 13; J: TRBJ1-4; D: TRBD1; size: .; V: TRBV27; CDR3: CASQGGTNEKLFF; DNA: TGTGCCTCCCAGGGGGGAACTAATGAAAAACTGTTTTTT